This TCR beta chain was captured in a study of blood T cell repertoires in COVID-19. The wider study: There were acute and convalescent COVID-19 samples, and they came from the United States, Italy and Spain. PBMCs, B-cell-depleted T cells, or T cells were the source of the cDNA or gDNA that made up the material.

Using immunoSEQ multiplex PCR, the repertoire was profiled, and TCRdb retains in-frame clones only, with some absent. Here the sample spans 150,000 or so clones, 84% being singletons. The trim removed 8 bases at V and 5 bases at J, leaving 6 bases unmatched. Germline CDR1 MNHGY, CDR2 SAAAGT. CDR3 length equals 13 residues. The sample comprised peripheral blood. This sequence joins TRBV6-8 and TRBJ2-7; 10 nucleotides agree with TRBD1. This clonotype originated in a human donor in a cohort sampled during active COVID-19. In DNA form, the CDR3 reads TGTGCCAGCGGAAGGGACAGGGGCAACGAGCAGTACGTC. Encoded protein: CASGRDRGNEQYV.